These 4 T cell receptor beta chains were sequenced from one sample in a study of blood T cell repertoires in COVID-19. The assay was immunoSEQ multiplex PCR, and TCRdb's table has in-frame clones only and misses some. The table lists 50,000 or so clones, around 80% of them singletons. Sequencing was carried out using peripheral blood. The receptors originated from a man in his 70s with acute or convalescent COVID-19.

The chain has TRBV19 and TRBJ2-5; 11 bases line up with TRBD2. The CDR3 has 14 amino acids. Trimming removed 6 bases from V and 1 base from J; junction bases left unmatched: 1. Germline V gene data show CDR1 as LNHDA and CDR2 as SQIVND (reference sequence). The CDR3 reads CASSTSGGQETQYF. CDR3 in DNA: TGTGCCAGTAGCACTAGCGGGGGCCAAGAGACCCAGTACTTC.

V is TRBV5-4 and J is TRBJ1-2; D is possibly TRBD1 (5 bases). V was shortened by 4 bases and J by 6 bases, with 7 bases between the two germline ends. The CDR3 runs 11 residues. Germline CDR1 is SGHNT and CDR2 is YYREEE (reference sequence). This CDR3 reads CASSLRDGYTF. In DNA, the CDR3 is TGTGCCAGCAGCCTCAGGGATGGCTACACCTTC. Combining the CDR3 with reference TRBV5-4 and TRBJ1-2 gives the whole variable domain ETGVTQSPTHLIKTRGQQVTLRCSSQSGHNTVSWYQQALGQGPQFIFQYYREEENGRGNFPPRFSGLQFPNYSSELNVNALELDDSALYLCASSLRDGYTFGSGTRLTVV.

In the case of this clone: Additional DNA sequences in this sample encode the identical CDR3. The chain carries TRBV28 and TRBJ2-3; no definite D call. The CDR3 sequence is 12 residues long. V was trimmed by 6 bases and J by 1 base, leaving 5 bases between them. Germline lookup yields CDR1 MDHEN and CDR2 SYDVKM. CDR3 in amino acids: CASSLRTDTQYF. The CDR3 DNA sequence: TGTGCCAGCAGCCTACGCACAGATACGCAGTATTTT.

The V call is TRBV12-3 or TRBV12-4, the J call TRBJ1-5, with D maybe TRBD1 (6 bases). The CDR3 contains 13 residues. The V gene lost 7 bases and the J gene lost 5 bases, with 12 bases spanning the gap. CDR3: CASTYDRYQPQHF. The CDR3 DNA is TGTGCCAGCACCTACGACAGGTATCAGCCCCAGCATTTT.